This T cell receptor (beta chain) was identified in a study of cytomegalovirus exposure and HLA in healthy donors. General observations from the study: A few chains tied to CMV proved CMV antigen-specific in vitro. Researchers counted 164 TCR beta chains as cytomegalovirus-associated.

For this clone: Its cognate antigen is unknown.

This PCR relied on a set of 60 Vbeta primers and 13 Jbeta primers. Method: immunoSEQ multiplex PCR; TCRdb's copy keeps in-frame clones and lacks some. The sample holds over 150,000 clones, less than 85% seen once. Donors sampled were nominally healthy, though unrecorded immune exposures were likely. V lost 7 bases and J 4 bases, leaving 13 bases between the germline ends. The CDR3 is 13 residues long. In germline, CDR1 is MGHRA, CDR2 YSYEKL. The V and J genes are TRBV4-1 and TRBJ1-1; TRBD1 is a possible D gene (5 bases). This clonotype was obtained from a girl aged 10-17 years in good health and CMV-seropositive. The sample consisted of PBMCs. As DNA, the CDR3 is TGCGCCAGCAAAGGGGCGCTGGGCACTGAAGCTTTCTTT. Protein sequence: CASKGALGTEAFF.